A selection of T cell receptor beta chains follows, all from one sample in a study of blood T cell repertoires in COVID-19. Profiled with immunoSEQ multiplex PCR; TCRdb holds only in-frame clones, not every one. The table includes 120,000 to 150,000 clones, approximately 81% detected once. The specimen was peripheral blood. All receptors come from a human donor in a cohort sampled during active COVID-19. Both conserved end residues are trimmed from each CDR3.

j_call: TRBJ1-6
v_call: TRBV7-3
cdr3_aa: ASSPGQGGNSPLH

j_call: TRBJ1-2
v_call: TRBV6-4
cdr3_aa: ASSERLGVRYT

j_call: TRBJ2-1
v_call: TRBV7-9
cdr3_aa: ASSFRFPNEQF

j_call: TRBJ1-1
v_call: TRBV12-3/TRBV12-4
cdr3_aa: ASSPTGNTEAF

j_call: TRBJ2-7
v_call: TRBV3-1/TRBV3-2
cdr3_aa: ASSQEGDRN

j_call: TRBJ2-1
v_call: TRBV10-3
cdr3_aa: AISESYRGEQF

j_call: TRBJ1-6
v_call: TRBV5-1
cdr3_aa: ASSSGTASSYNSPLH

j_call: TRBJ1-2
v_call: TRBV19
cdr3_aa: ASSIDRYGYT

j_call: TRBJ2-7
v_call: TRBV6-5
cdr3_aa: ASRKTGTVNYEQY

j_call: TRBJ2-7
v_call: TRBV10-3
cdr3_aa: AIAPGQGHEQY

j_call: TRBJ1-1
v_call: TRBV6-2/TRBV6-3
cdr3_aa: ASSPWDRNTEAF

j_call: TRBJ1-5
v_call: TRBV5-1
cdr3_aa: ASSFAGGNQPQH

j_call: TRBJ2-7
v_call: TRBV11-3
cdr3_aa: ASSFLDRPTYEQY

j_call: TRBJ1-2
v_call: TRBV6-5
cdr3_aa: ASSYGQLANYGYT

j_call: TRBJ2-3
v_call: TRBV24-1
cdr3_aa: ATSDTSGAGRSTDTQY

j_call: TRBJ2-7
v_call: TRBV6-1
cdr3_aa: ASSEPRLAGGSEQY

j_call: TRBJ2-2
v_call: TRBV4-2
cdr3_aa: ASSQGKNSSWELF

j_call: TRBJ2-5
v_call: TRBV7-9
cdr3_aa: ASSLTGGLETQY

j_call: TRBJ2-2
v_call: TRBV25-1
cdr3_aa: ASSAPTSGGAITGELF

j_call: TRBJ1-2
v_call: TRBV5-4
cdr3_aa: ASTLDREGYGYT

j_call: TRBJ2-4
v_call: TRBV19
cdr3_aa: ASSITGLAKNIQY

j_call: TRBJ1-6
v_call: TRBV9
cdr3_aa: ASSALGGTGDNSPLH

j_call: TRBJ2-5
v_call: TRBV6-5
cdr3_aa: ASSGTSGGVETQY

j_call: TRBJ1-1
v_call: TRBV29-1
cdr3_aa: SADRQNTEAF

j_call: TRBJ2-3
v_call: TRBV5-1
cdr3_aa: ASSLGRGGSTDTQY

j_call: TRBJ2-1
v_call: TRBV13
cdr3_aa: ASSLGPSHGEQF

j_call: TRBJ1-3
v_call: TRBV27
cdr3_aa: ASGPTGLAGNTIY

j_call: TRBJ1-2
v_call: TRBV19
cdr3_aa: ASSRPYSGTTGYT

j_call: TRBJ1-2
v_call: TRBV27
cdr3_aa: ASSKSRDSYGYT

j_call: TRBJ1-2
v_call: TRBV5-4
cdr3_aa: ASSNRAGYT